This T cell receptor beta chain derives from a study of T-cell reconstitution after alpha-beta-depleted transplantation in children (TCRdb year 2016). In terms of the full investigation: Using TCR repertoire profiling, the study quantitatively followed how T-cell immune reconstitution unfolded in children after TCRalphabeta/CD19-depleted allogeneic hematopoietic cell transplantation. What the research found in general, with its limitations: The apparently early recovery of alphabetaT-cell counts about two months after transplant reportedly depended on only several hundred rapidly expanded clones that came from non-depleted graft cells. Over the following months the frequencies of hyperexpanded clones went down, and after one year T-cell counts and TCRbeta diversity were mostly credited to newly produced T cells. The high TCRbeta diversity at day 60 in some patients was ascribed to recipient T cells and intrathymic progenitors that had survived conditioning.

CDR3 length: 16 amino acids, cysteine to phenylalanine. CDR3 DNA only is kept here, 48 bases in frame from base 1. The germline V gene sets CDR1 to SGHRS and CDR2 to YFSETQ. Compared with germline, V lacks 5 bases and J lacks 0 bases; bases without a gene match: 9. According to the study, the label for this sample's treatment or condition signals: allogeneic hematopoietic cell transplantation with graft depleted of TCRalphabeta T cells and CD19 B cells. TCRalphabeta/CD19-depleted allogeneic hematopoietic cell grafts were given to the transplant recipients, all of whom were children. The library came from PCR. Instrument used: Illumina HiSeq 2500. Molecular barcoding was employed in the preparation of TCR libraries, with unique molecular identifiers being used to normalize TCRbeta repertoire quantification. The public reads were quality trimmed at Q25 with fastp and then assembled into clones with MiXCR by TCRdb, keeping productive beta chains. Every entry covers one CDR3 protein and lists the most common genes and DNA from its rows. The sample data list about a million distinct CDR3 sequences, and less than 30% of these were observed just once. The biggest ten clones account for roughly 28% of the sample.

Concerning this clonotype itself: It has no known antigen specificity. The input lacks base qualities; no much larger clone sits a single base away.

This clonotype was obtained from a boy less than two years old who had a stem cell transplant for SCID, so the T cells may come from the graft donor. Here the sequenced sample was PBMCs, mostly from graft donor cells, taken 360 days after TCRalphabeta/CD19-depleted stem cell transplant. This chain joins TRBV5-1 to TRBJ2-3; TRBD2 matches 7 bases in the middle. The CDR3 amino acid sequence is: CASRPQSGASTDTQYF. The DNA reads TGCGCCAGCAGGCCCCAAAGCGGGGCTAGCACAGATACGCAGTATTTT.